This TCR beta chain was retrieved from a study of memory CD4+ T cells and cytomegalovirus serostatus. The sort gate was single viable CD3+CD4+CD8-CD45RO+ cells for memory CD4+ T cells. Donors' CMV status reflects serum IgG against pp150, pp28, p38, p52. Authors' analysis steps: After removing out-of-frame reads, over 2 million distinct TCRbeta sequences remained. Using immunoSEQ multiplex PCR, the repertoire was profiled, and TCRdb retains in-frame clones only, with some absent. Clone size and V and J calls were adopted from that table, with D and trimming inferred from the DNA. The sample has just under 60,000 clones; 80% to 85% are singletons. V was cut by 4 bases and J by 4 bases, with 20 bases left in between. This CDR3 region has 16 residues. Germline CDR1 and CDR2: SGHNT and YENEEA.

The chain combines TRBV11-3 with TRBJ2-7; weak D call: TRBD1 (5 bases). Sequenced input: memory CD4+ T cells from blood. This TCR was recovered from an adult in good health and CMV-seronegative. The CDR3 DNA sequence: TGTGCCAGCAGCTCCCACGACAGCCCCAGGGTATACGAGCAGTACTTC. Translation: CASSSHDSPRVYEQYF.